Sequencing of this T cell receptor beta chain was carried out in a study of T cell responses to AZD1222 COVID-19 vaccine. Study-level information: Second-dose groups at about 4 or about 12 weeks were pooled.

Sequencing used immunoSEQ multiplex PCR; TCRdb keeps in-frame clones, though not all of them. The table lists 150,000 to 170,000 clones, roughly 90% of them singletons. CDR3 size: 14 residues. CDR1 MNHEY and CDR2 SMNVEV come from the germline V gene (reference sequence). Between the trimmed V and J ends, which lost 5 bases and 4 bases, there was a span of 15 bases. Study-level findings and limits: After two AZD1222 doses, spike-specific TCR breadth and depth rose versus day 0. Baseline antibody screening turned up just a handful of seropositive AZD1222 recipients. The sample set comprised mostly white British donors with more females, and clonal diversity was possibly underestimated.

The count of this clone is one. Antigen: not known. V and J are TRBV27 and TRBJ2-7; D call uncertain. Sequenced here: peripheral blood, sampled on day 0 of AZD1222 vaccination. This receptor was obtained from an adult in good health. DNA for the CDR3: TGTGCCAGCAGTGGCGGTGGGAAAGGGTACGAGCAGTACTTC. Protein product: CASSGGGKGYEQYF.